This section outlines one T cell receptor (beta chain) sequence together with its context. Its specific antigen is unknown. No much larger clone is present one base from it, and per-base qualities are unavailable. The data derive from a study of technical replicates of blood from a handful of donors (dated by TCRdb to the late 2010s). Library preparation employed the immunoSEQ multiplex PCR assay. TCRdb limited this immuneACCESS table to in-frame rearrangements with V and J called. A share of clones is missing; checked studies link under half to unresolved V genes, and the rest is unexplained. In all, the sample holds some 70,000 clones, and around nine tenths of those were seen once. About 0.38% of the sample comes from the top ten. In the germline V gene, CDR1 corresponds to MDHEN and CDR2 to SYDVKM. From its cysteine to its phenylalanine, the CDR3 spans 15 amino acids. Just CDR3 DNA is preserved here, 45 bases in frame from base 1. At the junction V is shortened by 3 bases and J by 4 bases, with 16 bases in between.

The sequencing input was T cells isolated from PBMCs. The rearranged chain carries TRBV28 and TRBJ2-7; the best D guess is TRBD2, with 6 bases matching. This sequence was found in a human donor in good health. The CDR3 region has the sequence CASSFRGGRVYEQYF. The sequenced DNA: TGTGCCAGCAGTTTCCGGGGAGGAAGGGTTTACGAGCAGTACTTC.